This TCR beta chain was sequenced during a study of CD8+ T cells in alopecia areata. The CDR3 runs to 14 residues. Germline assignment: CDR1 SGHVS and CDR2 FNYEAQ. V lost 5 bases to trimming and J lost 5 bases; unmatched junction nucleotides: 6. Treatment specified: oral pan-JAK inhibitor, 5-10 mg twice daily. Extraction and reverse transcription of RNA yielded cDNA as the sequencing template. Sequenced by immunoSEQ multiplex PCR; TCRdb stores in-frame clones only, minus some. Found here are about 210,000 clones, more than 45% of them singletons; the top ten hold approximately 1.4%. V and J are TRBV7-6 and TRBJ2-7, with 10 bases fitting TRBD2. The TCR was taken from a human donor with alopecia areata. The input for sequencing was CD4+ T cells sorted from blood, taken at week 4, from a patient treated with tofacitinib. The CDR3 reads CASSHSGGKDEQYF. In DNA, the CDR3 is TGTGCCAGCAGCCATAGCGGGGGGAAGGACGAGCAGTACTTC.